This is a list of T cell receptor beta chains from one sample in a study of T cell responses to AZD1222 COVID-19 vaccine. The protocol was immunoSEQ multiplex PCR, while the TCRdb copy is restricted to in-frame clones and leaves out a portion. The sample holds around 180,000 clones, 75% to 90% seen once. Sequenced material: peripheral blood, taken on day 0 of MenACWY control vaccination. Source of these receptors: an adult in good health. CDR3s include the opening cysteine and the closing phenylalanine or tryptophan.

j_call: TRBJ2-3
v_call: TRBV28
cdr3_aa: CASSFADTQYF

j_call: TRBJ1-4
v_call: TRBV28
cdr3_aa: CASRPFGTGHIKGLFF

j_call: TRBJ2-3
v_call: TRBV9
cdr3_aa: CASSVGTPTRTDTQYF

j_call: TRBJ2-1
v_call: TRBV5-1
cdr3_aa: CASRTGTVSSYNEQFF

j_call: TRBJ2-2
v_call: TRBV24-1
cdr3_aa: CATNENTGELFF

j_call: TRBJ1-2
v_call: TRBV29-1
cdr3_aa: CSTGQGGDNYGYTF

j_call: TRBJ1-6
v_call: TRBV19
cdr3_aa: CASRRDGGPSSYNSPLHF

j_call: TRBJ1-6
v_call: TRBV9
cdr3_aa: CASSVAGADSPLHF

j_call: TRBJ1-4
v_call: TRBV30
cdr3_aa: CAWSTGTGWEKLFF

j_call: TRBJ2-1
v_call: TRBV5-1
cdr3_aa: CASSLTGNEQFF

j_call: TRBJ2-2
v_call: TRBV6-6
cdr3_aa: CASSYFGTAGTGELFF

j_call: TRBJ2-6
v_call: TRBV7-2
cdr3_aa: CASSQTGPFSGANVLTF

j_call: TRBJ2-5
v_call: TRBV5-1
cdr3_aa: CASSWGLAGGETQYF

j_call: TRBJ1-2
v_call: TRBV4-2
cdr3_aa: CASSQDNQVSRDYGYTF

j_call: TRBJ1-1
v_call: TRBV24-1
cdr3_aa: CATSDKLNTEAFF

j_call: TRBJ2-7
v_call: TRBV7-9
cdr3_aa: CASSSVQGIKGDEQYF

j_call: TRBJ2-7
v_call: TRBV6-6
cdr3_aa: CASSSQGYEQYF

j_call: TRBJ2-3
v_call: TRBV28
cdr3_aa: CASSKGDRDTQYF

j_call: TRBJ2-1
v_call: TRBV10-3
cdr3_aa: CAISEGTTPPAGSEQFF

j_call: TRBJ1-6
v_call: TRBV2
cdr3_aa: CASSEPSYNSPLHF

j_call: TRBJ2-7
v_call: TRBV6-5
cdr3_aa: CASSQWQGGREQYF

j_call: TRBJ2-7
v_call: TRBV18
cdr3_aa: CASSPLFGTGLGEQYF

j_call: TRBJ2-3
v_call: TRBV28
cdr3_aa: CASSASSGTSTDTQYF

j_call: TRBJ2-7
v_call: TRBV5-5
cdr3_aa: CASSYLAGPPYEQYF

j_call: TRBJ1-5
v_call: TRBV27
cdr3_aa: CASSLGLNQPQHF

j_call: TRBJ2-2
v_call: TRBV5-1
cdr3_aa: CASSGRIGTGNTGELFF

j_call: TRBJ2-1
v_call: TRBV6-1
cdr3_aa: CASSERGVDEQFF

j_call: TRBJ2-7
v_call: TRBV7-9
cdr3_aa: CASSSRQGFREQYF

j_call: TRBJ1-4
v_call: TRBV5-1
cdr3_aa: CASSSTPGQGNEKLFF

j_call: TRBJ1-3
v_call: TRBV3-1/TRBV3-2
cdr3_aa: CASSPRTGGNTIYF

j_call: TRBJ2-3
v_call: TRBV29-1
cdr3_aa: CSVVSGRSTDTQYF

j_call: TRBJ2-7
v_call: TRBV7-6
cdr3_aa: CASSLEASGGEQYF

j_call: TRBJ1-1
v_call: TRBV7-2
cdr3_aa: CASSFGTGGTEAFF

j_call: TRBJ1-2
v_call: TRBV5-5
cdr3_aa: CASSLEGSYGYTF

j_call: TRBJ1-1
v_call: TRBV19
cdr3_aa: CASTSGTGNTEAFF

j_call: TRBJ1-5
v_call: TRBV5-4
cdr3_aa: CASSLYGNSNQPQHF

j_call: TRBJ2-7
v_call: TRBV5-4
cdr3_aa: CASSLAGALGYEQYF

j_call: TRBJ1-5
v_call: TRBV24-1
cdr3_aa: CATSEAGYQPQHF

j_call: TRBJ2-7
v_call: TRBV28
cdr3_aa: CASSLPGAYEQYF

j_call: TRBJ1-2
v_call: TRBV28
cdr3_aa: CASSLFPGPKSPSPNYGYTF

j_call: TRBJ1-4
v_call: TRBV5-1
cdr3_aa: CASSPSLGKLFF

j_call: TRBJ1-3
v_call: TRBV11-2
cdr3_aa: CASSSQVWGPLSGNTIYF

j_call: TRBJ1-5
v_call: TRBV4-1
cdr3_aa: CASSQDPGTGDQPQHF

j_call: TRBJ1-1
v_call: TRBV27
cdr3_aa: CASSFKGNTEAFF

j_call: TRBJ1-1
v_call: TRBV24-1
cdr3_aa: CATSDPGQGGAFF

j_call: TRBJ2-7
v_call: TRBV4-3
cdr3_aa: CASSQVVDSAYEQYF

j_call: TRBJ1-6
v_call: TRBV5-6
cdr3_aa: CASSLRGVYNSPLHF

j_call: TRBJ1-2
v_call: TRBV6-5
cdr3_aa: CASSRGQGSGYTF

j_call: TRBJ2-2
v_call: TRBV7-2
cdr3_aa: CASSPHGGNTGELFF

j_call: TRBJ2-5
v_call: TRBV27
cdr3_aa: CASSYPPVLAGPMGETQYF

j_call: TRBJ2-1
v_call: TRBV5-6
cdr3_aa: CASSTWTGMGEQFF

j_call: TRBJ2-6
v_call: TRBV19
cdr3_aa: CASSIIPDSGANVLTF